Listed below are T cell receptor beta chains from one sample, sequenced in a study of blood T cell repertoires in COVID-19. Repertoires were generated with immunoSEQ multiplex PCR, while TCRdb's copy carries only in-frame clones and drops some. This repertoire shows around 180,000 clones, 85% found once; its top ten account for roughly 18%. Sequenced input: peripheral blood. All receptors come from a person between 65 and 79 years old with COVID-19, enrolled during active disease. Both conserved end residues are part of each CDR3. The order of the fields is J gene, V gene, clone size, D gene, CDR3 DNA, CDR3 protein. The D gene is left open where the match is weak. The listing skips clone size in some rows; elsewhere it reads once, few, many or a size class.

j_gene: TRBJ1-1; v_gene: TRBV18; abundance: .; d_gene: .; CDR3nt: TGTGCCAGCTCATTCCAGGGCACTGAAGCTTTCTTT; CDR3aa: CASSFQGTEAFF
j_gene: TRBJ2-3; v_gene: TRBV5-1; abundance: .; d_gene: TRBD2; CDR3nt: TGCGCCAGCAGCTTGGCGGCGGGAGGATGGACAGATACGCAGTATTTT; CDR3aa: CASSLAAGGWTDTQYF
j_gene: TRBJ2-3; v_gene: TRBV7-2; abundance: few; d_gene: TRBD2; CDR3nt: TGTGCCAGCAGCGCCCGACTAGCGGGACTTACAGATACGCAGTATTTT; CDR3aa: CASSARLAGLTDTQYF
j_gene: TRBJ1-1; v_gene: TRBV5-4; abundance: .; d_gene: .; CDR3nt: TGTGCCAGCAGCTTGGTCGGGATGAACACTGAAGCTTTCTTT; CDR3aa: CASSLVGMNTEAFF
j_gene: TRBJ2-1; v_gene: TRBV20-1; abundance: once; d_gene: .; CDR3nt: TGCAGTGCCCCCAGGGCGAATGAGCAGTTCTTC; CDR3aa: CSAPRANEQFF
j_gene: TRBJ1-6; v_gene: TRBV13; abundance: .; d_gene: .; CDR3nt: TGTGCCAGCAGCTTGGGGGGGCATAATTCACCCCTCCACTTT; CDR3aa: CASSLGGHNSPLHF
j_gene: TRBJ2-1; v_gene: TRBV30; abundance: .; d_gene: TRBD2; CDR3nt: TGTGCCTGGAGTGTAGGCTCCCTGGGCGGGGGTGAGCAGTTCTTC; CDR3aa: CAWSVGSLGGGEQFF
j_gene: TRBJ2-1; v_gene: TRBV7-3; abundance: .; d_gene: TRBD2; CDR3nt: TGTGCCAGCAGCTTAACTAGCGGGTGGGAGCAGTTCTTC; CDR3aa: CASSLTSGWEQFF
j_gene: TRBJ1-6; v_gene: TRBV11-1; abundance: .; d_gene: .; CDR3nt: TGTGCCAGCAGCTTAAGCCGACAGGAGAATTCACCCCTCCACTTT; CDR3aa: CASSLSRQENSPLHF
j_gene: TRBJ1-4; v_gene: TRBV25-1; abundance: .; d_gene: .; CDR3nt: TGTGCCAGCAGCATCCCCGGGACAAGTGGGAAACTGTTTTTT; CDR3aa: CASSIPGTSGKLFF
j_gene: TRBJ2-5; v_gene: TRBV28; abundance: .; d_gene: TRBD2; CDR3nt: TGTGCCACTACTAGCGGAAACCAAGAGACCCAGTACTTC; CDR3aa: CATTSGNQETQYF
j_gene: TRBJ1-5; v_gene: TRBV4-2; abundance: .; d_gene: .; CDR3nt: TGTGCCAGCAGCTTGGAGCAGAGCAATCAGCCCCAGCATTTT; CDR3aa: CASSLEQSNQPQHF
j_gene: TRBJ2-5; v_gene: TRBV5-1; abundance: .; d_gene: .; CDR3nt: TGCGCCGGAGCGAGGACATCTCAAGAGACCCAGTACTTC; CDR3aa: CAGARTSQETQYF
j_gene: TRBJ2-1; v_gene: TRBV5-4; abundance: .; d_gene: TRBD2; CDR3nt: TGTGCCAGCAGCTTGCTAGCGGGAGTACGCAATGAGCAGTTCTTC; CDR3aa: CASSLLAGVRNEQFF
j_gene: TRBJ2-3; v_gene: TRBV5-4; abundance: .; d_gene: .; CDR3nt: TGTGCCAGCAGCTTGAAACTAGGCACAGATACGCAGTATTTT; CDR3aa: CASSLKLGTDTQYF
j_gene: TRBJ2-7; v_gene: TRBV5-1; abundance: .; d_gene: .; CDR3nt: TGCGCCAGCAGTAAGGGAGAAAGTTCCTACGAGCAGTACTTC; CDR3aa: CASSKGESSYEQYF
j_gene: TRBJ2-7; v_gene: TRBV7-6; abundance: .; d_gene: .; CDR3nt: TGTGCCAGCAGCTTAGAGCAGGGGTTTTTCTACGAGCAGTACTTC; CDR3aa: CASSLEQGFFYEQYF
j_gene: TRBJ1-4; v_gene: TRBV3-1/TRBV3-2; abundance: .; d_gene: .; CDR3nt: TGTGCCAGCAGCCGCGGACAGAGCAATGAAAAACTGTTTTTT; CDR3aa: CASSRGQSNEKLFF
j_gene: TRBJ1-4; v_gene: TRBV6-6; abundance: .; d_gene: .; CDR3nt: TGTGCCAGCAGTTACGGCTTTGAAAAACTGTTTTTT; CDR3aa: CASSYGFEKLFF
j_gene: TRBJ1-1; v_gene: TRBV5-6; abundance: once; d_gene: TRBD1; CDR3nt: TGTGCCAGCAGGTATACAGGGGGCGTCGCTGAAGCTTTCTTT; CDR3aa: CASRYTGGVAEAFF
j_gene: TRBJ2-3; v_gene: TRBV24-1; abundance: .; d_gene: .; CDR3nt: TGTGCCACCAGTAAGACAGGCCAGGCAGATACGCAGTATTTT; CDR3aa: CATSKTGQADTQYF
j_gene: TRBJ2-6; v_gene: TRBV29-1; abundance: .; d_gene: TRBD1; CDR3nt: TGCAGCGTTGAGGGACAGGGTGTATCTGGGGCCAACGTCCTGACTTTC; CDR3aa: CSVEGQGVSGANVLTF
j_gene: TRBJ2-2; v_gene: TRBV7-2; abundance: .; d_gene: .; CDR3nt: TGTGCCAGCAGGTGGACAGAAGTTACCGGGGAGCTGTTTTTT; CDR3aa: CASRWTEVTGELFF
j_gene: TRBJ2-6; v_gene: TRBV27; abundance: .; d_gene: .; CDR3nt: TGTGCCAGCAGTCCCCGGGGAGTGGTATGGAGTGGGGCCAACGTCCTGACTTTC; CDR3aa: CASSPRGVVWSGANVLTF
j_gene: TRBJ2-2; v_gene: TRBV28; abundance: .; d_gene: .; CDR3nt: TGTGCCAGCAACGCAGCGGGTAACACCGGGGAGCTGTTTTTT; CDR3aa: CASNAAGNTGELFF
j_gene: TRBJ1-1; v_gene: TRBV30; abundance: .; d_gene: TRBD1; CDR3nt: TGTGCCTGGAGTGGACAGGGGGCAACTACTGAAGCTTTCTTT; CDR3aa: CAWSGQGATTEAFF
j_gene: TRBJ1-5; v_gene: TRBV5-8; abundance: .; d_gene: .; CDR3nt: TGTGCCAGCAGCTTGCTACAGGGCCAGGGCAATCAGCCCCAGCATTTT; CDR3aa: CASSLLQGQGNQPQHF
j_gene: TRBJ2-3; v_gene: TRBV4-2; abundance: .; d_gene: TRBD2; CDR3nt: TGTGCCAGCAGCCAAGAAGGGACTAGCCGTCGATGGAGGTATTTT; CDR3aa: CASSQEGTSRRWRYF
j_gene: TRBJ1-6; v_gene: TRBV19; abundance: .; d_gene: TRBD1; CDR3nt: TGTGCCAGTAGATGGGACAGGACCAATTCACCCCTCCACTTT; CDR3aa: CASRWDRTNSPLHF
j_gene: TRBJ2-2; v_gene: TRBV30; abundance: .; d_gene: .; CDR3nt: TGTGCCTGGACAGGGACGAACACCGGGGAGCTGTTTTTT; CDR3aa: CAWTGTNTGELFF
j_gene: TRBJ1-4; v_gene: TRBV28; abundance: .; d_gene: TRBD1; CDR3nt: TGTGCCAGCTTGGGACAGTTTAATGAAAAACTGTTTTTT; CDR3aa: CASLGQFNEKLFF
j_gene: TRBJ2-5; v_gene: TRBV5-4; abundance: .; d_gene: .; CDR3nt: TGTGCCAGCAGCGTATCACGGGGACTCCCGGAGACCCAGTACTTC; CDR3aa: CASSVSRGLPETQYF
j_gene: TRBJ2-7; v_gene: TRBV19; abundance: .; d_gene: .; CDR3nt: TGTGCCAGTAGTAGGGCAGCAACCTACGAGCAGTACTTC; CDR3aa: CASSRAATYEQYF
j_gene: TRBJ1-1; v_gene: TRBV2; abundance: .; d_gene: .; CDR3nt: TGTGCCAGCAGTGAAGGAGGCGAAGCTTTCTTT; CDR3aa: CASSEGGEAFF
j_gene: TRBJ1-2; v_gene: TRBV28; abundance: .; d_gene: .; CDR3nt: TGTGCCAGCAGACAGATCTATGGCTACACCTTC; CDR3aa: CASRQIYGYTF
j_gene: TRBJ2-7; v_gene: TRBV24-1; abundance: .; d_gene: .; CDR3nt: TGTGCCCCTCCCTCCTCGTCGAGGCCCTACGAGCAGTACTTC; CDR3aa: CAPPSSSRPYEQYF
j_gene: TRBJ1-1; v_gene: TRBV6-2/TRBV6-3; abundance: .; d_gene: TRBD1; CDR3nt: TGTGCCAGCAGTTACGCAGGGGGCAACACTGAAGCTTTCTTT; CDR3aa: CASSYAGGNTEAFF
j_gene: TRBJ1-2; v_gene: TRBV6-1; abundance: .; d_gene: TRBD1; CDR3nt: TGTGCCAGCAGTGAATGGGTTCTTCCGGTTGGGGTAGACAGGGGGAATGGCTACACCTTC; CDR3aa: CASSEWVLPVGVDRGNGYTF
j_gene: TRBJ2-2; v_gene: TRBV18; abundance: .; d_gene: .; CDR3nt: TGTGCCAGCTCTACGAACACCGGGGAGCTGTTTTTT; CDR3aa: CASSTNTGELFF
j_gene: TRBJ1-5; v_gene: TRBV5-5; abundance: .; d_gene: .; CDR3nt: TGTGCCAGCAGCCTCTGGGCCAAAAATCAGCCCCAGCATTTT; CDR3aa: CASSLWAKNQPQHF
j_gene: TRBJ2-3; v_gene: TRBV5-1; abundance: .; d_gene: TRBD1; CDR3nt: TGCGCCAGCAGCCCCTCGAACAGGGGGGCTACAGATACGCAGTATTTT; CDR3aa: CASSPSNRGATDTQYF
j_gene: TRBJ2-5; v_gene: TRBV19; abundance: .; d_gene: .; CDR3nt: TGTGCCAGTAGTTTCGACAGAGAGACCCAGTACTTC; CDR3aa: CASSFDRETQYF
j_gene: TRBJ2-2; v_gene: TRBV6-2/TRBV6-3; abundance: .; d_gene: TRBD1; CDR3nt: TGTGCCAGCAGTTATTCTAGGACAGGGAATACCGGGGAGCTGTTTTTT; CDR3aa: CASSYSRTGNTGELFF
j_gene: TRBJ1-4; v_gene: TRBV4-3; abundance: .; d_gene: TRBD1; CDR3nt: TGCGCCAGCAGCCAAGTTGCAGGGGGCACCGGGGAAAAACTGTTTTTT; CDR3aa: CASSQVAGGTGEKLFF
j_gene: TRBJ1-2; v_gene: TRBV18; abundance: .; d_gene: .; CDR3nt: TGTGCCAGCTCACCGCCGATACTTGGCTATGGCTACACCTTC; CDR3aa: CASSPPILGYGYTF
j_gene: TRBJ2-1; v_gene: TRBV28; abundance: .; d_gene: .; CDR3nt: TGTGCCAGCAGTTTTTCAGGGGTTGGCAATGAGCAGTTCTTC; CDR3aa: CASSFSGVGNEQFF
j_gene: TRBJ2-1; v_gene: TRBV7-2; abundance: .; d_gene: TRBD2; CDR3nt: TGTGCCAGCAGCTTACCGGGACTAGGGTTCAATGAGCAGTTCTTC; CDR3aa: CASSLPGLGFNEQFF
j_gene: TRBJ2-7; v_gene: TRBV18; abundance: .; d_gene: TRBD1; CDR3nt: TGTGCCAGCTCTGACCGGACAGGGTTGTACGAGCAGTACTTC; CDR3aa: CASSDRTGLYEQYF
j_gene: TRBJ2-1; v_gene: TRBV25-1; abundance: .; d_gene: TRBD1; CDR3nt: TGTGCCAGCAGTGAATTGGCAGGGGGTTACAATGAGCAGTTCTTC; CDR3aa: CASSELAGGYNEQFF
j_gene: TRBJ1-3; v_gene: TRBV7-2; abundance: .; d_gene: .; CDR3nt: TGTGCCAGCAGCCAACAGGGTCCCCCTGGAAACACCATATATTTT; CDR3aa: CASSQQGPPGNTIYF
j_gene: TRBJ2-1; v_gene: TRBV11-3; abundance: .; d_gene: .; CDR3nt: TGTGCCAGCAGCGAGCACAGCGGACTCGGTCTCAATGAGCAGTTCTTC; CDR3aa: CASSEHSGLGLNEQFF
j_gene: TRBJ1-1; v_gene: TRBV19; abundance: .; d_gene: .; CDR3nt: TGTGCCAGTGGATGGGACACGAACACTGAAGCTTTCTTT; CDR3aa: CASGWDTNTEAFF
j_gene: TRBJ1-5; v_gene: TRBV5-5; abundance: .; d_gene: .; CDR3nt: TGTGCCAGCAGCTTGGCCACGGGAAATCAGCCCCAGCATTTT; CDR3aa: CASSLATGNQPQHF
j_gene: TRBJ2-1; v_gene: TRBV3-1/TRBV3-2; abundance: .; d_gene: .; CDR3nt: TGTGCCAGCAGGCGAAACGGGGGGCCCCTAAATGAGCAGTTCTTC; CDR3aa: CASRRNGGPLNEQFF
j_gene: TRBJ2-5; v_gene: TRBV5-1; abundance: .; d_gene: .; CDR3nt: TGCGCCAGCAGCTTGTCAGGGAGGCAAGAGACCCAGTACTTC; CDR3aa: CASSLSGRQETQYF
j_gene: TRBJ1-1; v_gene: TRBV27; abundance: .; d_gene: .; CDR3nt: TGTGCCAGCAGTTTATCGCCGTGGACAGCAAACACTGAAGCTTTCTTT; CDR3aa: CASSLSPWTANTEAFF
j_gene: TRBJ2-1; v_gene: TRBV10-3; abundance: .; d_gene: .; CDR3nt: TGTGCCATCAGTGTCACTGGTGAGCAGTTCTTC; CDR3aa: CAISVTGEQFF
j_gene: TRBJ2-3; v_gene: TRBV13; abundance: .; d_gene: .; CDR3nt: TGTGCCAGCAGCTTAAGGGGATTCTCAGATACGCAGTATTTT; CDR3aa: CASSLRGFSDTQYF
j_gene: TRBJ2-7; v_gene: TRBV20-1; abundance: .; d_gene: TRBD2; CDR3nt: TGCAGTGCTAGTTGGCGGGGGAGCTCCTACGAGCAGTACTTC; CDR3aa: CSASWRGSSYEQYF
j_gene: TRBJ1-5; v_gene: TRBV2; abundance: .; d_gene: TRBD1; CDR3nt: TGTGCCAGCAGCCCCGGGACAGCTAGCAATCAGCCCCAGCATTTT; CDR3aa: CASSPGTASNQPQHF